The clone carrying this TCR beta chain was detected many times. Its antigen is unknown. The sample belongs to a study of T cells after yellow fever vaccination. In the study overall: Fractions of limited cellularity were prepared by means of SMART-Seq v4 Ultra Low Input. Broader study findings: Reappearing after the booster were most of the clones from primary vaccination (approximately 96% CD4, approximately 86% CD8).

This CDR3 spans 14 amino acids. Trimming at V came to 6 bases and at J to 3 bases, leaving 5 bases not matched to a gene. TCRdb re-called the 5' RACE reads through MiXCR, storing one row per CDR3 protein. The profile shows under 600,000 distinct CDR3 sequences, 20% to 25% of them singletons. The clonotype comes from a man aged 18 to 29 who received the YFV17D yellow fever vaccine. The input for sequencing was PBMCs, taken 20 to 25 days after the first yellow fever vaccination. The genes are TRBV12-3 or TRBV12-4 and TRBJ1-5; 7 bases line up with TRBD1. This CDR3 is CASRFGQANQPQHF. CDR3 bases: TGTGCCAGCAGATTTGGACAGGCCAATCAGCCCCAGCATTTT.